The 11 T cell receptor beta chains below all came from one sample that was sequenced in a study of patients and donors after allogeneic stem cell transplantation. TCRdb independently ran MiXCR on the RT-PCR reads; one entry per CDR3 protein. The data contain approximately 170,000 distinct CDR3 sequences, approximately 22% of them singletons. Sequenced sample: blood, either unsorted or a sorted T cell fraction (not recorded which). The source of these receptors is a human donor who was either an allogeneic HSCT recipient or a stem cell or donor lymphocyte infusion donor (not recorded which). It is not recorded whose cells these are; they may come from a transplant donor.

The table lists this clonotype with a few counts. This chain joins TRBV7-2 and TRBJ1-1; 7 nucleotides align to TRBD1. This CDR3 is 14 amino acids long. The V segment lost 5 bases and the J segment 5 bases; nucleotides outside the gene matches: 8. CDR1 SGHTA and CDR2 FQGNSA come from the germline V gene. Here the CDR3 DNA reads TGTGCCAGCAGCAGAAGACAGGGCCAAACTGAAGCTTTCTTT. This translates into CASSRRQGQTEAFF. Full variable domain (outside the CDR3, taken from reference TRBV7-2 and TRBJ1-1): GAGVSQSPSNKVTEKGKDVELRCDPISGHTALYWYRQSLGQGLEFLIYFQGNSAPDKSGLPSDRFSAERTGGSVSTLTIQRTQQEDSAVYLCASSRRQGQTEAFFGQGTRLTVV.

In this sample, this clonotype turned up a few times. This CDR3 reads CSARTGRAYEQYF. In DNA form, the CDR3 reads TGCAGTGCTAGAACAGGCAGAGCCTACGAGCAGTACTTC. The V and J genes are TRBV20-1 and TRBJ2-7; the D gene is possibly TRBD1 (5 bases). CDR1 DFQATT and CDR2 SNEGSKA come from the germline V gene (reference sequence). V lost 2 bases and J 2 bases, leaving 10 bases between the germline ends. The CDR3 loop spans 13 amino acids.

The chain combines TRBV28 with TRBJ2-3; maybe TRBD2 (5 bases). The CDR3 spans 15 residues. V shed 2 bases and J shed 0 bases, with 9 bases lying between them. CDR1 and CDR2 (germline): MDHEN, SYDVKM. CDR3 in DNA: TGTGCCAGCAGTTTAGGCAGGACTAGCACAGATACGCAGTATTTT. The encoded protein is CASSLGRTSTDTQYF. Based on the CDR3 plus reference TRBV28 and TRBJ2-3, the full variable domain is DVKVTQSSRYLVKRTGEKVFLECVQDMDHENMFWYRQDPGLGLRLIYFSYDVKMKEKGDIPEGYSVSREKKERFSLILESASTNQTSMYLCASSLGRTSTDTQYFGPGTRLTVL.

This sequence joins TRBV5-1 and TRBJ1-6; 7 positions agree with TRBD1. V shed 2 bases, J shed 3 bases, and the junction held 8 bases outside the gene matches. Germline CDR1 is SGHRS and CDR2 is YFSETQ. CDR3 length: 17 residues. The CDR3 DNA reads as TGCGCCAGCAGCTTTCGAGACAGGGCATTCTATAATTCACCCCTCCACTTT. This translates into CASSFRDRAFYNSPLHF. Combining the CDR3 with reference TRBV5-1 and TRBJ1-6 gives the whole variable domain KAGVTQTPRYLIKTRGQQVTLSCSPISGHRSVSWYQQTPGQGLQFLFEYFSETQRNKGNFPGRFSGRQFSNSRSEMNVSTLELGDSALYLCASSFRDRAFYNSPLHFGNGTRLTVT.

This clonotype was seen only a few times. This chain links TRBV7-9 with TRBJ2-3; 10 bases line up with TRBD1. This CDR3 has 16 residues. Germline lookup yields CDR1 SEHNR and CDR2 FQNEAQ (reference sequence). The V gene end was trimmed by 5 bases and the J gene end by 2 bases; junction bases not matched to a gene: 7. This chain's CDR3 is CASSHRDRGPTDTQYF. Written as DNA, the CDR3 is TGTGCCAGCAGCCACCGGGACAGGGGTCCCACAGATACGCAGTATTTT.

This chain connects TRBV6-5 to TRBJ1-6; D may be TRBD1 (6 bases). Trimming cost V 4 bases and J 12 bases, with 22 bases left between them. The CDR3 runs 16 residues. Germline V gives CDR1 MNHEY, CDR2 SVGAGI. In nucleotides, the CDR3 is TGTGCCAGCAGTTCCGCACAGGGACCTTCCTTTAGACCCCTCCACTTT. Residues: CASSSAQGPSFRPLHF.

The V and J genes are TRBV12-3 or TRBV12-4 and TRBJ1-2; TRBD1 matches 7 bases. J gave up 5 bases and V 6 bases, and 18 bases lay outside the gene matches. The CDR3 is 17 amino acids. CDR3 nucleotide sequence: TGTGCCAGCAGCCCACACAGGGGACCTGGGGGCCCATATGGCTACACCTTC. Translating it yields CASSPHRGPGGPYGYTF.

This clonotype was recorded a few times. This chain connects TRBV10-3 to TRBJ2-5, with D possibly matching TRBD2 (6 bases). The CDR3 is made up of 13 amino acids. Germline V lookup: CDR1 ENHRY, CDR2 SYGVKD. V was cut by 2 bases and J by 5 bases, with 9 bases left in between. The CDR3 DNA is TGTGCCATCAGTGAGGGAGGGCTGGAGACCCAGTACTTC. Translated, it gives CAISEGGLETQYF.

This clonotype has at least ten counts. The CDR3 DNA reads as TGCGCCAGCAGCTTGGGAGGGACTCGAGATACGCAGTATTTT. Translation: CASSLGGTRDTQYF. The chain is built from TRBV5-1 and TRBJ2-3; a weak D match, TRBD2 (6 bases). Per germline, CDR1 SGHRS and CDR2 YFSETQ. This CDR3 spans 14 amino acids. V gave up 0 bases and J gave up 5 bases, with 10 bases separating them.

The V gene is TRBV20-1, the J gene TRBJ1-2, with TRBD1 identical over 9 bases. The V gene end was trimmed by 3 bases and the J gene end by 8 bases; junction bases not matched to a gene: 7. Germline V gene data show CDR1 as DFQATT and CDR2 as SNEGSKA (reference sequence). The CDR3 covers 13 residues. The CDR3: CSASRDRDSGYTF. The CDR3 nucleotides read TGCAGTGCTAGTCGGGACAGGGATTCGGGCTACACCTTC.

This clonotype was counted a few times. The rearrangement links TRBV19 to TRBJ1-1; no clear D. Germline V gene lookup returns CDR1 LNHDA and CDR2 SQIVND (reference sequence). The CDR3 spans 14 residues. V gave up 7 bases and J gave up 4 bases, with 16 bases separating them. CDR3 bases: TGTGCCAGTACCTTATCTCCGCCGGGCACTGAAGCTTTCTTT. This sequence encodes CASTLSPPGTEAFF.